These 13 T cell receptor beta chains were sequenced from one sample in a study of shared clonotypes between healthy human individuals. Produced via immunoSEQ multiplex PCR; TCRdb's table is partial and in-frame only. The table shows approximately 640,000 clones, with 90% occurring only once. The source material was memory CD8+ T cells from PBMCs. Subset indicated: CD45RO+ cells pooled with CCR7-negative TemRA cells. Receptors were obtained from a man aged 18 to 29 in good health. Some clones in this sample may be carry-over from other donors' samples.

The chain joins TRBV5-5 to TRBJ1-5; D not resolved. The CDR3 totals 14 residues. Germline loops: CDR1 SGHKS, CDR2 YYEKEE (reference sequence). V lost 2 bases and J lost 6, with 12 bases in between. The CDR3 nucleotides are TGTGCCAGCAGCTTTACCCTCGGTAGTCAGCCCCAGCATTTT. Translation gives CASSFTLGSQPQHF.

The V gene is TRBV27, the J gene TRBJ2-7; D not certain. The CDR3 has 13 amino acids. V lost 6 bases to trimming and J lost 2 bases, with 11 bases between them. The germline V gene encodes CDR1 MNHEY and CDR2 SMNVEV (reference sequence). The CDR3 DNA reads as TGTGCCAGCAGGGGTGGACCGACCTACGAGCAGTACTTC. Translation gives CASRGGPTYEQYF.

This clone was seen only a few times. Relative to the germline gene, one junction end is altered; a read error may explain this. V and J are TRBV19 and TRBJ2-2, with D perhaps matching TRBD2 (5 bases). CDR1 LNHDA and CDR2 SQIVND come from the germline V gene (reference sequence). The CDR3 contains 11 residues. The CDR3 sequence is CASSTTGELFF. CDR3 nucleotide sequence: TGTGCCAGTAGCACGACCGGGGAACTGTTTTTT.

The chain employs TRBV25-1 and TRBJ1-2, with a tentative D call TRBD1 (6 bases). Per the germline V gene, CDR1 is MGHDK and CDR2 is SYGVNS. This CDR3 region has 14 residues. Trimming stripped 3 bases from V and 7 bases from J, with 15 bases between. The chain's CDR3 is CASSDRTGKGGYTF. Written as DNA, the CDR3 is TGTGCCAGCAGTGACCGAACAGGGAAAGGTGGCTACACCTTC.

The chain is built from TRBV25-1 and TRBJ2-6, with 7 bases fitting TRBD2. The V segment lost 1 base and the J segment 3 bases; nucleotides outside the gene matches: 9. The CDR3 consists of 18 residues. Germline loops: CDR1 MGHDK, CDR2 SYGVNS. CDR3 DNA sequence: TGTGCCAGCAGTGAATCTGGGGGGGTTCCGCGTGGGGCCAACGTCCTGACTTTC. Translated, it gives CASSESGGVPRGANVLTF. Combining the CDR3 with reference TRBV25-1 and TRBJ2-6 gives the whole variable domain EADIYQTPRYLVIGTGKKITLECSQTMGHDKMYWYQQDPGMELHLIHYSYGVNSTEKGDLSSESTVSRIRTEHFPLTLESARPSHTSQYLCASSESGGVPRGANVLTFGAGSRLTVL.

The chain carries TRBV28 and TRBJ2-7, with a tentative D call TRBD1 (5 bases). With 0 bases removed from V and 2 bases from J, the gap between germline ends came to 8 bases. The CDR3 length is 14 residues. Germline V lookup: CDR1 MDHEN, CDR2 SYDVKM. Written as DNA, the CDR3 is TGTGCCAGCAGTTTATGGACAGTTGCCTACGAGCAGTACTTC. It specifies CASSLWTVAYEQYF.

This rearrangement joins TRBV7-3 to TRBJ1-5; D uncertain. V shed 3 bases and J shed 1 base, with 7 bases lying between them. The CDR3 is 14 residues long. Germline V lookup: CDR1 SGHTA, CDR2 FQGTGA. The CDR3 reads CASSFDRSNQPQHF. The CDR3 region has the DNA TGTGCCAGCAGCTTTGATAGAAGCAATCAGCCCCAGCATTTT.

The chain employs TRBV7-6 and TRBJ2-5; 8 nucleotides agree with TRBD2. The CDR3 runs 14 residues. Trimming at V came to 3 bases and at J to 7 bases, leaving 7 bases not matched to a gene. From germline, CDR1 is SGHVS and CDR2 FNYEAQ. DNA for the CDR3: TGTGCCAGCAGCTTGGAGCGGGAGTGGGGGACCCAGTACTTC. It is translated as CASSLEREWGTQYF.

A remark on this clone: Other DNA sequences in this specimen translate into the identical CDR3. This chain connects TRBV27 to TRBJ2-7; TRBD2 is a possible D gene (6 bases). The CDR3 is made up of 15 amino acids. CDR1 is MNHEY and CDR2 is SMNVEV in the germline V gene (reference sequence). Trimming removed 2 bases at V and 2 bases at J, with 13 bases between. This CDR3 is CASSLVGTGAYEQYF. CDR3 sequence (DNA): TGTGCCAGCAGTTTAGTCGGGACTGGGGCCTACGAGCAGTACTTC.

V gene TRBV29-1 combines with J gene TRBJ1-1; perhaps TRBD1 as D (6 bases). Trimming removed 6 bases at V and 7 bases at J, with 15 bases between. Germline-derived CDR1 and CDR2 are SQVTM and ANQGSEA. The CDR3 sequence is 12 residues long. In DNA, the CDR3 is TGCAGCGTCGGAGGGGGTAGGGGTGAAGCTTTCTTT. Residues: CSVGGGRGEAFF.

The CDR3 nucleotides read TGTGCCACCAGCAGAGCACTGGCGGGGGTCACAGATACGCAGTATTTT. Translation: CATSRALAGVTDTQYF. The rearrangement joins TRBV15 to TRBJ2-3; 7 positions match TRBD2. V lost 1 base and J lost 2; bases outside the gene matches: 6. The CDR3 has 16 residues. CDR1 is LNHNV, CDR2 YYDKDF, per germline (reference sequence).

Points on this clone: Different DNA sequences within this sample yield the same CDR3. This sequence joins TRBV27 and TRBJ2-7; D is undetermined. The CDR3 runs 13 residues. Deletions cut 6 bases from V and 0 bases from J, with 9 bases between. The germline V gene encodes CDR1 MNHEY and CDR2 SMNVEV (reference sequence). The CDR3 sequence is CASSPLSSYEQYF. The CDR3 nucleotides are TGTGCCAGCAGCCCTCTGAGCTCCTACGAGCAGTACTTC.

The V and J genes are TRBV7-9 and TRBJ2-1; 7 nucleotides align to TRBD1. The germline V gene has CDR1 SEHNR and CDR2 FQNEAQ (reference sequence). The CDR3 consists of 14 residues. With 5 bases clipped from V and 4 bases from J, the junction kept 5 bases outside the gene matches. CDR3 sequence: CASSDRGQYNEQFF. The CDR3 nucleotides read TGTGCCAGCAGCGATCGGGGACAGTACAATGAGCAGTTCTTC. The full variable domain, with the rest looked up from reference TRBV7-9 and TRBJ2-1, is DTGVSQNPRHKITKRGQNVTFRCDPISEHNRLYWYRQTLGQGPEFLTYFQNEAQLEKSRLLSDRFSAERPKGSFSTLEIQRTEQGDSAMYLCASSDRGQYNEQFFGPGTRLTVL.